The TCR beta chain described here comes from a study of blood T cell repertoires in COVID-19. In the study overall: Sources were T cells, B-cell-depleted T cells, or PBMCs; the material itself was cDNA or gDNA.

The authors' processing: Amplification from reference gene primers served as the basis for estimated nucleated cell counts. This table comes from immunoSEQ multiplex PCR, and its TCRdb copy is limited to in-frame clones, with some not included. That table furnishes V, J and clone size, whereas the DNA furnished D and trimming. This sample has about 120,000 clones, with about 83% found just once. Trimming took off 3 bases at V and 7 bases at J, with 18 bases between the two ends. This CDR3 spans 16 amino acids. Germline V gene lookup returns CDR1 SGHAT and CDR2 FQNNGV. This TCR was sampled from a woman aged 50 to 60 with acute or convalescent COVID-19. This chain links TRBV11-2 with TRBJ2-2, with TRBD2 as a possible D gene (6 bases). The sequencing input was peripheral blood. DNA for the CDR3: TGTGCCAGCAGCTTTCACGTACTGCTGGGGGGCGGGGAGCTGTTTTTT. Protein sequence: CASSFHVLLGGGELFF.